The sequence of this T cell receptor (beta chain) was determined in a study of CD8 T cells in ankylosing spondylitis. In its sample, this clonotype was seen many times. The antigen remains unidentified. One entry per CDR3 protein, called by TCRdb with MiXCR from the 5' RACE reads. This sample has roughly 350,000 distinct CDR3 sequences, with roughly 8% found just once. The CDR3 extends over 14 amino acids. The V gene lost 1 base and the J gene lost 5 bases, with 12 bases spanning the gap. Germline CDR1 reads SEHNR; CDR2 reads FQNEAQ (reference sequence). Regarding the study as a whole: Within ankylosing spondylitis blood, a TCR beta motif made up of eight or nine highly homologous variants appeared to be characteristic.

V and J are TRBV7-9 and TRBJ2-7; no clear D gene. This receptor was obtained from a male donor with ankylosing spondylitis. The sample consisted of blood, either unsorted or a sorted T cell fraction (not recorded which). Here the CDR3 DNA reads TGTGCCAGCAGCTTAGACAAGGGCCGGGACGAGCAGTACTTC. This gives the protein CASSLDKGRDEQYF.